This T cell receptor (beta chain) was observed in a study of T cell responses to AZD1222 COVID-19 vaccine (dated by TCRdb to the early 2020s). Broadly, across the study: A total of just over 230 trial participants underwent TCR sequencing, of whom 200 to 220 had received two doses of AZD1222 and roughly 26 had received two doses of the MenACWY control vaccine. Enrollment into the trials was organized by age into subgroups of 18-55, 56-69 and 70-plus years, and those subgroups contained roughly 150, 30 and 60 TCR-sequenced participants, respectively. The full study reports these points: CD4 TCRs associated with the vaccine covered the entire spike protein, and the dominant responses were in regions 160-218 and 743-854. Only five to seven AZD1222 recipients were SARS-CoV-2 seropositive at baseline, limiting conclusions about previously exposed vaccinees. In the small 56-69-year group, the increase in depth fell short of significance, most likely because of low power. Nearly half of unique spike-specific TCRs reportedly recognized epitopes outside regions mutated in the B.1.351 and B.1.1.7 variants. Because no day 14 peak-response samples were available, the repertoires could be characterized only after the peak T cell response. After two AZD1222 doses, spike-specific TCR breadth and depth were significantly higher than at day 0 and than in MenACWY recipients. Most participants were white British and females outnumbered males, and the authors suggested that clonal diversity may have been underestimated.

On this clone: Its antigen is currently not known. One base away there is no much larger clone; base qualities are not given.

Per the germline V gene, SGHRS is the CDR1 and YFSETQ is the CDR2. V lost 0 bases and J lost 1 base; the stretch between them is 16 bases long. From the cysteine through the phenylalanine, the CDR3 covers 17 amino acids. The retained sequence is limited to the CDR3, 51 bases, with the frame set at the first base. The label giving this sample's time point can be read as: about 28 days (+/-7) after the second vaccine dose. AZD1222 recipients given second doses at about 4 weeks or at about 12 weeks were pooled, since spike-specific TCR depth and breadth were not found to differ between the two schedules. Samples from vaccinated people were obtained from the UK trials COV001 and COV002, which included a single-blind randomized controlled phase 2/3 trial of AZD1222 (ChAdOx1 nCoV-19) in healthy adults. Trial participant PBMC samples were collected at day 0 and day 28 after the second dose for TCRbeta chain sequencing.

The CDR3 regions of human TCRbeta chains were analyzed by immunosequencing. Under the source paper's analysis protocol: Repertoire TCRs were checked for matches against a reference library of SARS-CoV-2-specific TCRs that had been generated using the MIRA antigen-specificity platform. Breadth was defined as the fraction of unique TCRs that were SARS-CoV-2-associated. Depth was defined as the fraction of total T cells that were SARS-CoV-2-associated. Using the MIRA data, each spike-specific TCR was mapped to the spike region that the TCR reacts to and placed in a CD4 or CD8 class. Log10-transformed breadth and depth values were compared by one-way ANOVA with Sidak's multiple comparisons tests. Imported from immuneACCESS, the table was reduced by TCRdb to in-frame sequences with V and J called. These copies leave out some clones; in studies compared against another copy, an unresolved V gene accounts for under half, and the cause of the remainder is not known. V and J calls and clone size follow that table, whereas D and trimming were derived from the DNA. The sample contains about 150,000 clones, 90% of them found a single time. Roughly 6.2% of the sample rests with the top ten.

This clonotype was sampled from an adult who received the AZD1222 COVID-19 vaccine. The sequence links TRBV5-1 to TRBJ1-1; the best D guess is TRBD1, with 5 bases matching. The source was peripheral blood, collected 28 days after the second AZD1222 dose. The CDR3 is CASSLARAGGGNTEAFF. The nucleotides read TGCGCCAGCAGCTTGGCCCGTGCGGGGGGAGGGAACACTGAAGCTTTCTTT.